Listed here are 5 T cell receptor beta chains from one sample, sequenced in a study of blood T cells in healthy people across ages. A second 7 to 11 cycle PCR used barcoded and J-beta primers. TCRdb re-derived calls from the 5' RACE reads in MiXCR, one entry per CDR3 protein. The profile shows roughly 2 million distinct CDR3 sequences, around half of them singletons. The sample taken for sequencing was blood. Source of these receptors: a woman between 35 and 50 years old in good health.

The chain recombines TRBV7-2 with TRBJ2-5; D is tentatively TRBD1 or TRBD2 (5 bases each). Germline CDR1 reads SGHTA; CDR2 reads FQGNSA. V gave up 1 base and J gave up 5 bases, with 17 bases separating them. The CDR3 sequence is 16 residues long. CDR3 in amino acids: CASSLVGTAHEETQYF. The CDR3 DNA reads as TGTGCCAGCAGCTTAGTAGGGACGGCCCACGAGGAGACCCAGTACTTC.

CDR3 DNA: TGCAGTGCTAAGCGGACAGCCTACAATCAGCCCCAGCATTTT. Its translation is CSAKRTAYNQPQHF. The V and J genes are TRBV20-1 and TRBJ1-5; a weak D match, TRBD1 (6 bases). V lost 4 bases and J lost 3, with 13 bases in between. CDR3 length equals 14 residues. Germline assignment: CDR1 DFQATT and CDR2 SNEGSKA (reference sequence).

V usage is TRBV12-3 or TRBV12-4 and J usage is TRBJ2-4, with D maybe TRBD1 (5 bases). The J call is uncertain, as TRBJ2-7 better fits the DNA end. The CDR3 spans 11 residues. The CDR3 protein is CASKYQGEQYF. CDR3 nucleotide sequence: TGTGCCAGCAAGTATCAGGGCGAGCAGTACTTC.

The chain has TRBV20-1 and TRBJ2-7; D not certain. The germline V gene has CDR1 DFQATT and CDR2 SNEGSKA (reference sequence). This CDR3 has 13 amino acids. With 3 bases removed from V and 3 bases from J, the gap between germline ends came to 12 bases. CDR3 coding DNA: TGCAGTGCTAGGCCACCCCAGCTCTACGAGCAGTACTTC. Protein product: CSARPPQLYEQYF.

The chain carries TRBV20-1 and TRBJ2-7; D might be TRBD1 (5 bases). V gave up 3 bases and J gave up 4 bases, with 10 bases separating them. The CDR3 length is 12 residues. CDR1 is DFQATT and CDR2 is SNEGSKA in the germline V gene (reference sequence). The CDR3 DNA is TGCAGTGCTAGTTGGGGCGAGTACGAGCAGTACTTC. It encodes CSASWGEYEQYF.